The 10 T cell receptor beta chains listed next were all sequenced from one sample in a study of cytomegalovirus exposure and HLA in healthy donors (TCRdb year 2017). The receptor library was made with the immunoSEQ multiplex PCR assay. For the multiplex PCR, a mixture combining 60 forward primers for TCR Vbeta segments and 13 reverse primers for TCR Jbeta segments was used. Sourced from immuneACCESS, this table was stored by TCRdb with only in-frame sequences that have V and J called. A share of the clones is absent; for the studies checked, an unresolved V gene accounts for under half, and the remainder has no known explanation. In all, the sample holds approximately 110,000 clones, and around three quarters of those were seen once. 4.8% of the sample belongs to the ten largest clones. The sequencing sample was made of PBMCs. The source is a man aged 25-40 years in good health and CMV-seropositive.

The CDR3 DNA sequence: TGTGCCAGCTCCCTAGAGGACAGGGCTCATGCAATCGGTGGCTACACCTTC. It codes for CASSLEDRAHAIGGYTF. This chain connects TRBV18 to TRBJ1-2, with 8 bases fitting TRBD1. Germline-derived CDR1 and CDR2 are KGHSH and LQKENI. The CDR3 runs to 17 residues. The junction had 19 bases not matched to a gene; V was cut back by 6 bases and J by 7 bases.

This clone was observed a handful of times. This chain joins TRBV2 and TRBJ2-2; D is undetermined. The ends were cut back, 9 bases at V and 6 bases at J, with 5 bases in the middle. Germline assignment: CDR1 SNHLY and CDR2 FYNNEI. The CDR3 runs 10 residues. CDR3 loop: CASRAGELFF. The CDR3, as DNA: TGTGCCAGTCGTGCCGGGGAGCTGTTTTTT.

This clone was seen a handful of times. The chain couples TRBV5-1 to TRBJ1-5; TRBD1 might be the D (5 bases). The V and J ends lost 0 bases and 3 bases respectively, with 10 bases between them. The germline CDR1 and CDR2 sequences are SGHRS and YFSETQ. The CDR3 runs 15 residues. CDR3 in DNA: TGCGCCAGCAGCTTGGATCGGGGGGTCAATCAGCCCCAGCATTTT. Residues: CASSLDRGVNQPQHF.

This chain connects TRBV2 to TRBJ2-4; D gene ambiguous. From germline, CDR1 is SNHLY and CDR2 FYNNEI. The CDR3 spans 14 residues. Trimming left V 3 bases short and J 10 bases short, with 16 bases between. The CDR3 here is CASSDLVGKPIQYF. CDR3 nucleotides: TGTGCCAGCAGTGATCTAGTCGGAAAACCTATTCAGTACTTC.

This rearrangement joins TRBV12-5 to TRBJ1-5, with TRBD1 as a possible D gene (5 bases). Trimming cost V 0 bases and J 5 bases, with 11 bases left between them. Germline loops: CDR1 LGHNT, CDR2 FRNRAP. The CDR3 contains 15 residues. The CDR3 spells CASGLVSVGDQPQHF. As DNA, the CDR3 is TGTGCTAGTGGTTTGGTTTCCGTAGGGGATCAGCCCCAGCATTTT.

This clone was seen a handful of times. The V call is TRBV5-6, the J call TRBJ1-2; a weak D match, TRBD1 (5 bases). Trimming took off 3 bases at V and 2 bases at J, with 5 bases between the two ends. The CDR3 length is 12 residues. In germline, CDR1 is SGHDT, CDR2 YYEEEE. The CDR3, as DNA: TGTGCCAGCAGCTGGACAAACTATGGCTACACCTTC. Translation gives CASSWTNYGYTF.

This clone has just one count. V usage is TRBV6-6 and J usage is TRBJ1-6, with D possibly TRBD1 on 6 matching bases. Germline CDR1 reads MNHNY; CDR2 reads SVGAGI (reference sequence). V lost 1 base and J lost 5, with 12 bases in between. CDR3 length equals 16 residues. The CDR3 is CASSYLRTANNSPLHF. In nucleotides, the CDR3 is TGTGCCAGCAGTTACTTGAGGACAGCTAATAATTCACCCCTCCACTTT.

The sample holds one count of this clone. The chain employs TRBV27 and TRBJ2-7; D is perhaps TRBD1 (5 bases). The CDR3 is made up of 14 amino acids. Trimming pared 2 bases from V and 3 bases from J, leaving 11 bases between. Germline V gene sequence: CDR1 MNHEY, CDR2 SMNVEV (reference sequence). The CDR3 sequence is CASSLRQGGYEQYF. For the CDR3, the DNA is TGTGCCAGCAGTTTAAGGCAGGGTGGCTACGAGCAGTACTTC.

The chain couples TRBV27 to TRBJ2-5; the D gene is possibly TRBD2 (5 bases). Trimming left V 4 bases short and J 5 bases short, with 14 bases between. Germline CDR1 and CDR2: MNHEY and SMNVEV (reference sequence). The CDR3 extends over 14 amino acids. This chain's CDR3 is CASSWERSGETQYF. In DNA, the CDR3 is TGTGCCAGCAGTTGGGAGAGGTCCGGGGAGACCCAGTACTTC.

Of note for this clone: This sample includes further DNA sequences coding for the same CDR3. This chain connects TRBV7-3 to TRBJ1-1; 8 bases line up with TRBD1. The germline gives CDR1 SGHTA, CDR2 FQGTGA. CDR3 length: 14 residues. With 5 bases clipped from V and 1 base from J, the junction kept 3 bases outside the gene matches. The CDR3 here is CASSPGGPNTEAFF. CDR3 coding DNA: TGTGCCAGCAGCCCAGGGGGCCCGAACACTGAAGCTTTCTTT.